Included here is one T cell receptor beta chain sequence, with context. Its antigen is currently unknown. The libraries were made with immunoSEQ version 4 in survey mode. Generated by immunoSEQ multiplex PCR, the TCRdb table keeps only in-frame clones and is missing some. The sample yields about 36,000 clones, approximately 81% seen once. This entry belongs to a study of persistence of HIV-infected CD4 T cells. Overall study context: Donors were ART-treated; their CMV- and Gag-responding CD4+ T cells were isolated. Suppressive ART had lasted a median of approximately 8 years.

The stimulus was an HIV-1 Gag 15-mer peptide pool, 0.95 to 1 ug/peptide/mL. Memory cells lacking CD40L and CD69 with high CD45RO were sorted. Donors had undetectable plasma HIV-1 RNA, under 50 copies/mL, for 4+ years. Germline V gene lookup returns CDR1 MGHRA and CDR2 YSYEKL. CDR3 length: 16 residues. V gave up 4 bases and J gave up 6 bases; unmatched junction bases: 9. Notes on the study in general: TCRbeta richness was lower in CMV- and Gag-responding cells than in anti-CD3/anti-CD28-responding cells.

This sequence originates from an adult with HIV. The donor label of this sample is uncertain. The chain carries TRBV4-1 and TRBJ2-2; 9 bases agree with TRBD2. Material: cultured CD4+ T cells from PBMCs, obtained from a patient who received antiretroviral therapy. The CDR3 spells CASSPPGGGAAGELFF. CDR3 bases: TGCGCCAGCAGCCCCCCTGGCGGGGGGGCCGCCGGGGAGCTGTTTTTT.